This T cell receptor beta chain was recorded in a study of cytomegalovirus exposure and HLA in healthy donors. Across the whole study: Of roughly 360 genotyped donors, 75% to 90% grouped in the Caucasian-associated ancestry cluster. Points from the study as a whole: Among immune exposure information, only CMV serostatus was available. The authors considered a cluster of highly shared sequence variants likely to be a sequencing artifact.

Of note for this clone: Its antigen is as yet unknown. Other nucleotide sequences in the sample specify the same CDR3.

The PCR made use of 60 Vbeta and 13 Jbeta primers. TCRdb's table, derived via immunoSEQ multiplex PCR, lists solely in-frame clones and lacks some. The data hold a few hundred thousand clones, with about four fifths observed a single time. V lost 3 bases and J lost 5; bases outside the gene matches: 8. CDR3 size: 15 residues. CDR1 is MGHRA, CDR2 YSYEKL, per germline. The chain links TRBV4-1 to TRBJ1-2, with 8 bases matching TRBD1. The specimen was PBMCs. This TCR was sampled from a man under 40 in good health and CMV-seronegative. This CDR3 reads CASSQAGTGLYGYTF. The CDR3 DNA reads TGCGCCAGCAGCCAGGCCGGGACAGGCCTATATGGCTACACCTTC.